This T cell receptor (beta chain) comes out of a study of blood T cell repertoires in COVID-19. In the study overall: Researchers got acute and convalescent COVID-19 samples from the United States, Italy and Spain. The cDNA or gDNA used as material had been derived from T cells, B-cell-depleted T cells, or PBMCs.

Germline lookup yields CDR1 GTSNPN and CDR2 SVGIG (reference sequence). This CDR3 region has 16 residues. Trimming removed 0 bases from V and 1 base from J; junction bases left unmatched: 5. Original data processing: The authors estimated nucleated cell counts from reference gene primer amplification. Data came from immunoSEQ multiplex PCR; TCRdb stores just in-frame clones and leaves some out. V and J calls and clone size are as listed in that table; D and trimming were resolved from the DNA. There are roughly 65,000 clones in the sample; just under 80% occur only once, and approximately 50% lies in the top ten. This clone was seen a single time.

The sequenced sample consisted of peripheral blood. The TCR was taken from a human donor in a cohort sampled during active COVID-19. This sequence joins TRBV30 and TRBJ2-4; 8 bases align to TRBD1. CDR3 region: CAWSVGQGIAKNIQYF. In nucleotides, the CDR3 is TGTGCCTGGAGTGTAGGACAGGGAATTGCCAAAAACATTCAGTACTTC. Combining the CDR3 with reference TRBV30 and TRBJ2-4 gives the whole variable domain SQTIHQWPATLVQPVGSPLSLECTVEGTSNPNLYWYRQAAGRGLQLLFYSVGIGQISSEVPQNLSASRPQDRQFILSSKKLLLSDSGFYLCAWSVGQGIAKNIQYFGAGTRLSVL.